This TCR beta chain was identified during a study of T cell responses to AZD1222 COVID-19 vaccine. Study-level background: Timing groups of about 4 and about 12 weeks for second doses were pooled.

Regarding this clone: Antigen specificity is unknown.

Produced via immunoSEQ multiplex PCR; TCRdb's table is partial and in-frame only. The sample lists 95,000 to 100,000 clones, roughly 90% occurring once. Germline V CDR1 and CDR2: ENHRY, SYGVKD. After removal of 4 bases from V and 8 bases from J, the junction contained 4 bases not matched to a gene. There are 13 residues in the CDR3. Whole-study results and caveats: Just six people given AZD1222 tested seropositive at baseline. With two AZD1222 doses given, Spike-specific TCR breadth and depth both rose. Nearly half of spike-specific TCRs reportedly go after variant regions that carry no mutations.

The receptor was isolated from an adult in good health. The genes are TRBV10-3 and TRBJ1-4; 7 nucleotides match TRBD1. The input for sequencing was peripheral blood, taken on day 0 of AZD1222 vaccination. The CDR3 bases are TGTGCCATCAGTGGACAGGGAGACGAAAAACTGTTTTTT. This codes for CAISGQGDEKLFF.